Sequencing of this TCR beta chain was carried out in a study of blood T cell repertoires in COVID-19. For the study at large: Acute and convalescent COVID-19 specimens originated in the United States, Italy and Spain. T cells, B-cell-depleted T cells, or PBMCs provided the cDNA or gDNA that served as material.

As originally analysed: By means of reference gene primer amplification, nucleated cell counts were estimated. Sequencing used immunoSEQ multiplex PCR; TCRdb keeps in-frame clones, though not all of them. V, J and clone size are those of that table, while D and trimming were read from the DNA. The table shows around 260,000 clones, with about 85% occurring only once. Seattle participants joined during active infection and were tracked over time. CDR1 is MRHNA, CDR2 SNTAGT, per germline. Trimming stripped 8 bases from V and 0 bases from J, with 10 bases between. The CDR3 extends over 13 amino acids. Input material: peripheral blood. The source is a human donor with COVID-19, enrolled during active disease. The donor label of this sample is uncertain. The V gene is TRBV6-4, the J gene TRBJ1-1; TRBD1 might be the D (5 bases). Written as DNA, the CDR3 is TGTGCCAGCGTTGACAGTATGAACACTGAAGCTTTCTTT. This gives the protein CASVDSMNTEAFF.